This T cell receptor (beta chain) was documented in a study of T cell responses to AZD1222 COVID-19 vaccine. Of note for this clone: Its antigen is undetermined.

Overall study findings and caveats: The donors showed a predominance of white British ancestry and of females, with possible underestimation of clonal diversity.

V lost 4 bases and J 0 bases, leaving 10 bases between the germline ends. Per germline, CDR1 LNHNV and CDR2 YYDKDF (reference sequence). The CDR3 contains 15 residues. The assay was immunoSEQ multiplex PCR, and TCRdb's table has in-frame clones only and misses some. The sample shows around 180,000 clones, under 95% of them seen only once. Both about-4-week and about-12-week second-dose recipients were combined. The sequence derives from an adult who received the AZD1222 COVID-19 vaccine. The material was peripheral blood, obtained 28 days after the second AZD1222 dose. V gene TRBV15 combines with J gene TRBJ1-5; D call uncertain. The CDR3, as DNA: TGTGCCACCAGCAAAGAGGGTTATAGCAATCAGCCCCAGCATTTT. Protein: CATSKEGYSNQPQHF.